The TCR beta chain under discussion was sequenced for a study of blood T cells in healthy people across ages. Through a sample-barcoded 5' primer and a J-beta primer mix, a second PCR was run for roughly 7 to 11 cycles. TCRdb analysed the 5' RACE reads with MiXCR anew, one entry per CDR3 protein. In the table there are about 540,000 distinct CDR3 sequences, about 25% of which are singletons. V was cut by 3 bases and J by 6 bases, with 22 bases left in between. The germline V gene has CDR1 DFQATT and CDR2 SNEGSKA (reference sequence). There are 16 residues in the CDR3. Whole-study results and caveats: Unknown CMV status may confound age-related changes in expanded clones.

This clonotype came up a few times. Its antigen is unidentified. The data were also submitted as part of a second study, on T cells of mothers and their children.

The TCR sequence derives from a boy between 10 and 17 years old in good health. This chain uses TRBV20-1 with TRBJ2-3; TRBD2 might be the D (5 bases). Sequenced input: blood. The CDR3 coding sequence is TGCAGTGCTAGGTTCCCGGACTCTACTCCATGGGATACGCAGTATTTT. Its protein product is CSARFPDSTPWDTQYF.